These 19 T cell receptor beta chains were all obtained from the same sample, sequenced in a study of blood T cell repertoires in COVID-19. The assay was immunoSEQ multiplex PCR, and TCRdb's table has in-frame clones only and misses some. Here the sample spans tens of thousands of clones, about 80% being singletons. The material sequenced was peripheral blood. The receptors stem from a man aged 70-80 years with active COVID-19.

The rearrangement uses TRBV19 and TRBJ2-5; 9 positions agree with TRBD2. The CDR3 has 14 amino acids. The V gene end was trimmed by 6 bases and the J gene end by 0 bases; junction bases not matched to a gene: 2. Germline V gene data show CDR1 as LNHDA and CDR2 as SQIVND (reference sequence). The CDR3 bases are TGTGCCAGTAGGACTAGCGGAAACCAAGAGACCCAGTACTTC. Amino acid sequence: CASRTSGNQETQYF.

This sequence joins TRBV28 and TRBJ2-5; D possibly corresponds to TRBD1 (6 bases). The germline V gene has CDR1 MDHEN and CDR2 SYDVKM. This CDR3 is built from 14 residues. V lost 2 bases and J lost 5, with 12 bases in between. CDR3 sequence (DNA): TGTGCCAGCAGTTTACCAGGGGATCCCGAGACCCAGTACTTC. Protein: CASSLPGDPETQYF.

This clone was detected a few times. The rearrangement uses TRBV28 and TRBJ1-6, with 10 nucleotides matching TRBD1. Germline values: CDR1 MDHEN, CDR2 SYDVKM. V shed 6 bases and J 7 bases; nucleotides not matched to a gene: 3. CDR3 size: 14 residues. CDR3 amino acids: CASRTGGENSPLHF. CDR3 DNA sequence: TGTGCCAGCAGGACAGGGGGCGAGAATTCACCCCTCCACTTT.

This chain uses TRBV28 with TRBJ1-2, with a tentative D call TRBD1 (6 bases). This CDR3 comprises 15 residues. Per germline, CDR1 MDHEN and CDR2 SYDVKM. Trimming removed 3 bases from V and 3 bases from J, with 14 bases in between. The chain's CDR3 is CASSFRGRGYYGYTF. In nucleotides, the CDR3 is TGTGCCAGCAGTTTTCGGGGGCGGGGGTACTATGGCTACACCTTC.

This clone was detected only a few times. The chain carries TRBV11-2 and TRBJ1-5; D possibly corresponds to TRBD1 (6 bases). Germline V lookup: CDR1 SGHAT, CDR2 FQNNGV. V lost 5 bases to trimming and J lost 5 bases, with 10 bases between them. The CDR3 has 13 amino acids. CDR3 sequence (DNA): TGTGCCAGCAGCCTACAGGGAGATCAGCCCCAGCATTTT. Its protein is CASSLQGDQPQHF.

The chain carries TRBV29-1 and TRBJ1-1; TRBD1 might be the D (5 bases). Trimming shortened V by 4 bases and J by 1 base, and 10 bases separated the two germline ends. The CDR3 totals 13 residues. The germline V gene has CDR1 SQVTM and CDR2 ANQGSEA. As DNA, the CDR3 is TGCAGCGTTGGGGGCAGACCGAACACTGAAGCTTTCTTT. It translates to CSVGGRPNTEAFF. Full variable domain (remainder filled in from reference TRBV29-1 and TRBJ1-1): SAVISQKPSRDICQRGTSLTIQCQVDSQVTMMFWYRQQPGQSLTLIATANQGSEATYESGFVIDKFPISRPNLTFSTLTVSNMSPEDSSIYLCSVGGRPNTEAFFGQGTRLTVV.

The genes are TRBV6-5 and TRBJ1-5; D gene uncertain. V gave up 6 bases and J gave up 4 bases, with 10 bases separating them. This CDR3 region has 13 residues. Germline V lookup: CDR1 MNHEY, CDR2 SVGAGI. CDR3 bases: TGTGCCAGCAGAGCGGCATTTAATCAGCCCCAGCATTTT. Residues: CASRAAFNQPQHF.

V gene TRBV4-3 combines with J gene TRBJ2-7; D not certain. The germline V gene encodes CDR1 LGHNA and CDR2 YSLEER. The CDR3 has 15 residues. Trimming pared 0 bases from V and 2 bases from J, leaving 11 bases between. This chain's CDR3 is CASSQDSGWAYEQYF. The DNA of the CDR3 is TGCGCCAGCAGCCAAGATTCAGGCTGGGCCTACGAGCAGTACTTC.

V and J are TRBV7-2 and TRBJ2-3; 8 nucleotides align to TRBD2. Trimming took 1 base from V and 8 from J; bases not matched to a gene: 2. Germline V lookup: CDR1 SGHTA, CDR2 FQGNSA. CDR3 length: 13 residues. DNA for the CDR3: TGTGCCAGCAGCTTAGTTCGGGAGGGTACGCAGTATTTT. It specifies CASSLVREGTQYF.

The chain has TRBV15 and TRBJ1-1; TRBD1 might be the D (6 bases). Germline V gene data show CDR1 as LNHNV and CDR2 as YYDKDF (reference sequence). Trimming shortened V by 5 bases and J by 8 bases, and 21 bases separated the two germline ends. The CDR3 spans 15 residues. In nucleotides, the CDR3 is TGTGCCACCAGCGGTTACCTAGGGACAAAGGGAGAAGCTTTCTTT. Protein: CATSGYLGTKGEAFF.

This clone occurred once. The chain carries TRBV19 and TRBJ1-1; tentative D call: TRBD1 (6 bases). Trimming shortened V by 5 bases and J by 7 bases, and 17 bases separated the two germline ends. The CDR3 has 14 residues. CDR1 is LNHDA, CDR2 SQIVND, per germline (reference sequence). CDR3 region: CASSPGQSYLEAFF. DNA for the CDR3: TGTGCCAGTAGTCCCGGACAGAGCTACCTTGAAGCTTTCTTT.

This rearrangement joins TRBV29-1 to TRBJ1-2; TRBD1 matches 7 bases. Germline values: CDR1 SQVTM, CDR2 ANQGSEA. The V and J ends lost 3 bases and 8 bases, in that order; junction bases with no gene match: 9. This CDR3 has 13 amino acids. This CDR3 is CSVDRGGAGGYTF. CDR3 nucleotide sequence: TGCAGCGTTGATCGAGGGGGCGCGGGAGGCTACACCTTC.

With respect to this clone: Other DNA sequences of this sample code for an identical CDR3. The J gene is TRBJ1-1, the V gene TRBV9, with D hard to call. Germline CDR1 is SGDLS and CDR2 is YYNGEE. This CDR3 has 14 residues. The ends were cut back, 0 bases at V and 1 base at J, with 7 bases in the middle. The DNA of the CDR3 is TGTGCCAGCAGCGTAGTACTCTCGAACACTGAAGCTTTCTTT. This sequence encodes CASSVVLSNTEAFF.

The V gene is TRBV28, the J gene TRBJ1-2; possible D gene TRBD1, 6 bases. Germline V lookup: CDR1 MDHEN, CDR2 SYDVKM. The length of the CDR3 is 14 residues. The germline V and J ends were trimmed by 4 bases and 3 bases, with 12 bases remaining between them. This CDR3 reads CASSSTGRDYGYTF. As DNA, the CDR3 is TGTGCCAGCAGTTCTACAGGGAGGGACTATGGCTACACCTTC.

The J gene is TRBJ1-5, the V gene TRBV15; D is undetermined. The CDR3 contains 15 residues. The V gene lost 5 bases and the J gene lost 1 base, with 12 bases spanning the gap. CDR1 is LNHNV and CDR2 is YYDKDF in the germline V gene (reference sequence). CDR3 bases: TGTGCCACCAGCCAAATCCGGGGAAGCAATCAGCCCCAGCATTTT. This codes for CATSQIRGSNQPQHF.

This chain uses TRBV6-2 or TRBV6-3 with TRBJ2-4; D might be TRBD2 (7 bases). Trimming shortened V by 6 bases and J by 5 bases, and 20 bases separated the two germline ends. The CDR3 runs 16 residues. Germline CDR1 is MNHEY and CDR2 is SVGEGT. In DNA, the CDR3 is TGTGCCAGCAGCCCACGTGGTGGGGGGGCCCAAAACATTCAGTACTTC. Translation gives CASSPRGGGAQNIQYF.

Points on this clone: The germline gene is not matched at one end of the junction; a read error may be the cause. The chain couples TRBV30 to TRBJ2-7, with 8 bases lining up with TRBD1. The germline V gene has CDR1 GTSNPN and CDR2 SVGIG (reference sequence). CDR3 length: 13 residues. The CDR3 nucleotides are TGTGCCTGGAGTACACACCCAGGGACAGGTCCCACGTTC. Translated, it gives CAWSTHPGTGPTF.

The chain combines TRBV6-5 with TRBJ1-5, with TRBD1 identical over 7 bases. Germline V lookup: CDR1 MNHEY, CDR2 SVGAGI. The CDR3 has 13 residues. This CDR3 reads CALGQVTRQPQHF. CDR3 DNA: TGTGCGCTTGGACAGGTCACCCGTCAGCCCCAGCATTTT.

This chain joins TRBV7-3 and TRBJ1-1, with D perhaps TRBD1 (6 bases). The V end lost 0 bases, the J end lost 8 bases, and 7 bases lay between the germline ends. The CDR3 has 12 residues. The V gene's germline CDR1 is SGHTA and CDR2 FQGTGA. This CDR3 is CASSLTGAEAFF. CDR3 nucleotide sequence: TGTGCCAGCAGCTTAACGGGGGCCGAAGCTTTCTTT.